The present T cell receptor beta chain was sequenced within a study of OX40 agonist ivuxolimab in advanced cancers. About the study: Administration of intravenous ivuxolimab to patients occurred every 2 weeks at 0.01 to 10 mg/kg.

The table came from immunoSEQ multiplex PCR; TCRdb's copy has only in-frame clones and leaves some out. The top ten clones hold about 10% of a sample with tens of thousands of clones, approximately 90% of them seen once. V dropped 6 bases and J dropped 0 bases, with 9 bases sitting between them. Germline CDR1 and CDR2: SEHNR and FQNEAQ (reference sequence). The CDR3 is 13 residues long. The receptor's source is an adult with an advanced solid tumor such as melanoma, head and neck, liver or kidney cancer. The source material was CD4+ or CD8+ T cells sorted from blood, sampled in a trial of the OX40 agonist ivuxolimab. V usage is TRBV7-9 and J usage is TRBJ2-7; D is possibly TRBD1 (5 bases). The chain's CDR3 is CASRPRDSYEQYF. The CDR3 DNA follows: TGTGCCAGCAGGCCCAGGGACTCCTACGAGCAGTACTTC.